This T cell receptor (beta chain) was captured by sequencing in a study of identical twins. Each CDR3 protein gets one entry after TCRdb re-called the 5' RACE reads with MiXCR. The sample records 500,000 to 650,000 distinct CDR3 sequences, 20% to 25% being singletons. Only a few counts were recorded for this clonotype. The data were also submitted as part of a second study, on yellow fever vaccine responses in identical twins.

The clonotype comes from a woman under 30 in good health. The sample taken for sequencing was CD4+ T cells sorted from blood.

The CDR3 loop reads CASSLGVAGGYEQYV. In nucleotides, the CDR3 is TGTGCCAGCAGTTTAGGGGTAGCGGGGGGCTACGAGCAGTACGTC. The V call is TRBV12-3 or TRBV12-4, the J call TRBJ2-7; 10 bases fit TRBD2. J lost 3 bases, V lost 1 base, and 3 bases had no gene match. The CDR3 is 15 amino acids.